This passage covers 32 T cell receptor beta chains from one sample sequenced in a study of response to subunit inactivated influenza vaccine. TCRdb used MiXCR to reprocess the RT-PCR reads, holding one entry per CDR3 protein. Here the sample spans a few hundred thousand distinct CDR3 sequences, 14% being singletons. Sequences were derived from PBMCs from blood, sampled roughly 12 days after vaccination. These receptors were collected from a man between 45 and 60 years old who received an inactivated influenza vaccine.

This clonotype was found many times. The chain couples TRBV7-9 to TRBJ2-7; no reliable D call. CDR1 and CDR2 from the germline V gene are SEHNR and FQNEAQ (reference sequence). Trimming pared 1 base from V and 6 bases from J, leaving 7 bases between. The CDR3 contains 12 residues. In DNA, the CDR3 is TGTGCCAGCAGCTTAGATGGGCGCGAGCAGTACTTC. Translation gives CASSLDGREQYF.

This clonotype was seen a handful of times. The chain links TRBV20-1 to TRBJ2-1; possible D gene TRBD1, 6 bases. The CDR3 contains 16 residues. The germline gives CDR1 DFQATT, CDR2 SNEGSKA (reference sequence). The V end was cut by 3 bases, the J end by 4 bases, with 19 bases between. The CDR3 loop is CSARPGGQSKYNEQFF. For the CDR3, the DNA is TGCAGTGCTAGGCCCGGTGGACAGTCCAAATACAATGAGCAGTTCTTC.

This clonotype was found many times. The V gene is TRBV7-6, the J gene TRBJ2-7; D is possibly TRBD1 (6 bases). Germline loops: CDR1 SGHVS, CDR2 FNYEAQ. Deletions cut 2 bases from V and 5 bases from J, with 10 bases between. The CDR3 is made up of 13 amino acids. This CDR3 reads CASSLIQGDEQYF. In DNA form, the CDR3 reads TGTGCCAGCAGCTTAATACAGGGTGACGAGCAGTACTTC.

V and J are TRBV5-1 and TRBJ2-7; D remains unclear. Germline V lookup: CDR1 SGHRS, CDR2 YFSETQ. Trimming stripped 0 bases from V and 0 bases from J, with 10 bases between. The CDR3 has 15 amino acids. The DNA of the CDR3 is TGCGCCAGCAGCTTGGAGGCGACGGACTCCTACGAGCAGTACTTC. Translation gives CASSLEATDSYEQYF.

About this clonotype itself: Compared with germline, one end of the junction differs, possibly owing to a read error. CDR3 sequence: CGSTGGPIYNEQFF. The DNA for the CDR3 is TGTGGCAGCACGGGGGGACCCATCTACAATGAGCAGTTCTTC. The rearrangement joins TRBV3-1 to TRBJ2-1; 7 bases align to TRBD2. In germline, CDR1 is LGHDT, CDR2 YNNKEL (reference sequence). This CDR3 has 14 amino acids.

The chain recombines TRBV27 with TRBJ2-2; D remains ambiguous. Trimming stripped 5 bases from V and 5 bases from J, with 9 bases between. Germline CDR1 is MNHEY and CDR2 is SMNVEV (reference sequence). The CDR3 consists of 13 residues. The CDR3 coding sequence is TGTGCCAGCAGTAACCGACGTACCGGGGAGCTGTTTTTT. Its translation: CASSNRRTGELFF.

Notes on this clonotype: Possible read error: a much larger clone is one base away. This chain uses TRBV29-1 with TRBJ2-7; D remains unclear. Germline lookup yields CDR1 SQVTM and CDR2 ANQGSEA. This CDR3 is 11 amino acids long. The CDR3 DNA reads TGCATCGTTGTCAGTTCCTACGAGCAGTACTTC. Encoded protein: CIVVSSYEQYF.

In its sample, this clonotype was seen a few times. The V call is TRBV28, the J call TRBJ2-4; weak D call: TRBD1 (5 bases). With 3 bases removed from V and 0 bases from J, the gap between germline ends came to 9 bases. Germline V gene data show CDR1 as MDHEN and CDR2 as SYDVKM. CDR3 length: 15 residues. The CDR3 reads CASSLGQIAKNIQYF. CDR3 nucleotides: TGTGCCAGCAGTTTGGGGCAGATAGCCAAAAACATTCAGTACTTC.

This chain joins TRBV20-1 and TRBJ2-7; D may be TRBD1 (6 bases). The germline gives CDR1 DFQATT, CDR2 SNEGSKA (reference sequence). The V gene lost 2 bases and the J gene lost 9 bases, with 17 bases spanning the gap. The CDR3 covers 13 residues. CDR3 amino acids: CSARPRTVLGQYF. The CDR3 DNA reads as TGCAGTGCTAGACCCCGGACAGTCCTGGGGCAGTACTTC.

Only a few counts were recorded for this clonotype. The rearrangement links TRBV14 to TRBJ2-5; TRBD2 agrees at 8 bases. The V and J ends lost 2 bases and 0 bases, in that order; junction bases with no gene match: 11. Germline CDR1 and CDR2: SGHDN and FVKESK. The CDR3 sequence is 18 residues long. In DNA form, the CDR3 reads TGTGCCAGCAGCCAACTAACTAGCGGAAGAAAGTACCAAGAGACCCAGTACTTC. Protein: CASSQLTSGRKYQETQYF. The complete variable domain, with remaining parts taken from reference TRBV14 and TRBJ2-5, reads EAGVTQFPSHSVIEKGQTVTLRCDPISGHDNLYWYRRVMGKEIKFLLHFVKESKQDESGMPNNRFLAERTGGTYSTLKVQPAELEDSGVYFCASSQLTSGRKYQETQYFGPGTRLLVL.

This clonotype was seen a few times. The V call is TRBV7-2, the J call TRBJ2-7; D uncertain. The germline V gene encodes CDR1 SGHTA and CDR2 FQGNSA. There are 12 residues in the CDR3. Between the trimmed V and J ends, which lost 1 base and 6 bases, there was a span of 7 bases. The DNA of the CDR3 is TGTGCCAGCAGCTTAGACCGGACCGAGCAGTACTTC. Amino acids: CASSLDRTEQYF.

This clonotype was picked up a small number of times. The chain uses TRBV21-1 and TRBJ2-3; the DNA was not used to check the table's D call, TRBD2. TRBV21-1 is reported as a pseudogene. The CDR3 is 14 residues long. The CDR3 loop is CASMREPDTDTQYF. The CDR3 nucleotides are TGTGCCAGCATGAGAGAGCCCGACACAGATACGCAGTATTTT.

This clonotype was observed a handful of times. This chain uses TRBV29-1 with TRBJ1-5; D perhaps matches TRBD1 (5 bases). This CDR3 comprises 12 residues. Germline V gene lookup returns CDR1 SQVTM and CDR2 ANQGSEA. The germline V and J ends were trimmed by 7 bases and 3 bases, with 10 bases remaining between them. This CDR3 is CSAGDLNQPQHF. CDR3 sequence (DNA): TGCAGCGCTGGGGACCTCAATCAGCCCCAGCATTTT.

This clonotype was detected only a few times. The CDR3 coding sequence is TGTGCCAGCACCACAGCGGCTGAGGGCCAGCCCCAGCATTTT. Translating it yields CASTTAAEGQPQHF. The V gene is TRBV12-3 or TRBV12-4, the J gene TRBJ1-5; D gene ambiguous. Trimming pared 7 bases from V and 7 bases from J, leaving 17 bases between. CDR3 length: 14 amino acids.

This clonotype occurred a few times. This chain joins TRBV20-1 and TRBJ2-7; D may be TRBD2 (5 bases). V shed 2 bases and J shed 2 bases, with 13 bases lying between them. Per germline, CDR1 DFQATT and CDR2 SNEGSKA (reference sequence). The CDR3 is made up of 14 amino acids. CDR3 DNA sequence: TGCAGTGCTAGAACCACCAGCGGACCCTACGAGCAGTACTTC. Translated, it gives CSARTTSGPYEQYF.

This clonotype came up many times. This rearrangement joins TRBV6-5 to TRBJ1-3, with D unclear. V was cut by 2 bases and J by 0 bases, with 2 bases left in between. Germline V gives CDR1 MNHEY, CDR2 SVGAGI. The CDR3 consists of 13 residues. For the CDR3, the DNA is TGTGCCAGCAGTTACGACTCTGGAAACACCATATATTTT. Residues: CASSYDSGNTIYF.

This clonotype has more than one count but fewer than ten. This rearrangement joins TRBV28 to TRBJ1-2; TRBD1 is a possible D gene (6 bases). V shed 4 bases and J shed 3 bases, with 21 bases lying between them. Germline values: CDR1 MDHEN, CDR2 SYDVKM. This CDR3 spans 17 amino acids. CDR3: CASSSERTARWDYGYTF. The CDR3 DNA sequence: TGTGCCAGCAGTTCCGAACGGACAGCCCGATGGGACTATGGCTACACCTTC.

J is TRBJ2-3 and V is TRBV11-3, with 7 positions matching TRBD2. CDR3 length: 15 residues. Germline trimming cut 3 bases from V and 2 bases from J; bases unmatched to any gene: 5. Germline V CDR1 and CDR2: SGHNT, YENEEA. The CDR3 nucleotides are TGTGCCAGCAGCTTCGGCGGGAGCCCCACAGATACGCAGTATTTT. Residues: CASSFGGSPTDTQYF.

This clonotype was counted many times. The chain joins TRBV4-1 to TRBJ1-1; no definite D call. The CDR3 has 13 residues. Germline CDR1 MGHRA, CDR2 YSYEKL. With 4 bases removed from V and 1 base from J, the gap between germline ends came to 7 bases. In DNA form, the CDR3 reads TGCGCCAGCAGCCTGTCGAAGAACACTGAAGCTTTCTTT. Encoded protein: CASSLSKNTEAFF.

The chain employs TRBV15 and TRBJ2-7; 9 bases map to TRBD2. There are 17 residues in the CDR3. Germline V gives CDR1 LNHNV, CDR2 YYDKDF (reference sequence). Unmatched junction bases numbered 8, after V lost 0 bases and J lost 2 bases. The CDR3 loop is CATSREIYSGSPYEQYF. The CDR3 DNA is TGTGCCACCAGCAGAGAGATTTATAGCGGGAGTCCCTACGAGCAGTACTTC.

This clonotype turned up a few times. This sequence joins TRBV20-1 and TRBJ1-2, with no clear D. The CDR3 extends over 13 amino acids. Germline CDR1 and CDR2: DFQATT and SNEGSKA (reference sequence). Trimming took 2 bases from V and 1 from J, leaving 8 bases between them. Here the CDR3 DNA reads TGCAGTGCTAGACAGGATTTTAACTATGGCTACACCTTC. Its translation is CSARQDFNYGYTF.

V is TRBV7-2 and J is TRBJ2-1; TRBD2 agrees at 8 bases. Germline-derived CDR1 and CDR2 are SGHTA and FQGNSA. The CDR3 spans 15 residues. V was clipped by 6 bases and J by 9 bases; unmatched bases: 13. Written as DNA, the CDR3 is TGTGCCAGCAGGATCGGGACTAGTAAGGTTGCTGAGCAGTTCTTC. It yields the protein CASRIGTSKVAEQFF.

J is TRBJ1-3 and V is TRBV6-1, with D perhaps TRBD1 (6 bases). The germline CDR1 and CDR2 sequences are MNHNS and SASEGT. CDR3 length: 16 residues. Trimming removed 5 bases from V and 3 bases from J, with 17 bases in between. CDR3 sequence (DNA): TGTGCCAGCAGTATCAGCAGGGGCCAGGGTGGAAACACCATATATTTT. Translating it yields CASSISRGQGGNTIYF.

The V call is TRBV18, the J call TRBJ2-1, with 11 bases that match TRBD2. Germline V gene sequence: CDR1 KGHSH, CDR2 LQKENI. Trimming at V came to 3 bases and at J to 7 bases, leaving 5 bases not matched to a gene. This CDR3 comprises 15 residues. The CDR3 region is CASSPGLAAGNEQFF. For the CDR3, the DNA is TGTGCCAGCTCACCGGGACTAGCGGCGGGGAATGAGCAGTTCTTC.

V usage is TRBV7-9 and J usage is TRBJ1-1; weak D call: TRBD1 (5 bases). CDR3 size: 13 residues. Trimming removed 3 bases from V and 5 bases from J, with 10 bases in between. Looked up from germline, CDR1 is SEHNR and CDR2 is FQNEAQ (reference sequence). The CDR3 DNA sequence: TGTGCCAGCAGCTTCACAGGCGGGACTGAAGCTTTCTTT. Residues: CASSFTGGTEAFF. Complete variable domain (other parts from reference TRBV7-9 and TRBJ1-1): DTGVSQNPRHKITKRGQNVTFRCDPISEHNRLYWYRQTLGQGPEFLTYFQNEAQLEKSRLLSDRFSAERPKGSFSTLEIQRTEQGDSAMYLCASSFTGGTEAFFGQGTRLTVV.

The sample holds a few counts of this clonotype. V is TRBV15 and J is TRBJ2-7, with D perhaps matching TRBD1 or TRBD2 (6 bases each). Germline CDR1 and CDR2: LNHNV and YYDKDF (reference sequence). The CDR3 has 15 amino acids. V lost 0 bases and J lost 4, with 13 bases in between. The CDR3: CATSRDPGGGYEQYF. As DNA, the CDR3 is TGTGCCACCAGCAGAGATCCCGGGGGCGGGTACGAGCAGTACTTC.

This sequence joins TRBV7-9 and TRBJ2-7, with 9 bases fitting TRBD1. CDR1 and CDR2 from the germline V gene are SEHNR and FQNEAQ (reference sequence). Germline trimming cut 5 bases from V and 5 bases from J; bases unmatched to any gene: 4. This CDR3 spans 13 amino acids. The CDR3 here is CASSGRTGDEQYF. CDR3 sequence (DNA): TGTGCCAGCAGCGGAAGGACAGGGGACGAGCAGTACTTC. The whole variable domain, filled in from reference TRBV7-9 and TRBJ2-7, reads DTGVSQNPRHKITKRGQNVTFRCDPISEHNRLYWYRQTLGQGPEFLTYFQNEAQLEKSRLLSDRFSAERPKGSFSTLEIQRTEQGDSAMYLCASSGRTGDEQYFGPGTRLTVT.

V usage is TRBV28 and J usage is TRBJ2-7, with D maybe TRBD1 (6 bases). Germline V gives CDR1 MDHEN, CDR2 SYDVKM. This CDR3 has 13 residues. V lost 8 bases and J lost 4, with 15 bases in between. In nucleotides, the CDR3 is TGTGCCAGCTCTAAGGGGGTTGCATACGAGCAGTACTTC. Its protein is CASSKGVAYEQYF.

The V call is TRBV5-1, the J call TRBJ1-2, with 10 bases aligning to TRBD1. Trimming removed 3 bases from V and 7 bases from J; junction bases left unmatched: 12. Germline CDR1 is SGHRS and CDR2 is YFSETQ. CDR3 length: 16 amino acids. The DNA of the CDR3 is TGCGCCAGCAGCTGGAGTGCGACGGGACAGGGGTCTGGCTACACCTTC. This codes for CASSWSATGQGSGYTF.

CDR3 sequence (DNA): TGTGCCAGCAGCTTAGATGCTAGTGTCCCTATCGGTGAGCAGTTCTTC. This encodes CASSLDASVPIGEQFF. V is TRBV7-2 and J is TRBJ2-1; D is ambiguous. The CDR3 consists of 16 residues. Germline values: CDR1 SGHTA, CDR2 FQGNSA. Trimming took off 1 base at V and 9 bases at J, with 19 bases between the two ends.

With respect to this clonotype: As the CDR3 is not closed by the conserved phenylalanine or tryptophan, this likely results from a read error. This chain joins TRBV20-1 and TRBJ2-7; 7 nucleotides agree with TRBD2. Germline loops: CDR1 DFQATT, CDR2 SNEGSKA (reference sequence). This CDR3 has 14 amino acids. The V segment lost 0 bases and the J segment 4 bases; nucleotides outside the gene matches: 6. For the CDR3, the DNA is TGCAGTGCTAGAGATGGGCTAGCGGCATACGAGCAGTACTTA. Its protein is CSARDGLAAYEQYL.

The J gene is TRBJ1-4, the V gene TRBV10-3; D gene uncertain. The germline V gene encodes CDR1 ENHRY and CDR2 SYGVKD. CDR3 length: 15 amino acids. Trimming cost V 3 bases and J 0 bases, with 8 bases left between them. The CDR3 DNA is TGTGCCATCAGTGAAAGGGCCGCAACTAATGAAAAACTGTTTTTT. Its translation: CAISERAATNEKLFF.